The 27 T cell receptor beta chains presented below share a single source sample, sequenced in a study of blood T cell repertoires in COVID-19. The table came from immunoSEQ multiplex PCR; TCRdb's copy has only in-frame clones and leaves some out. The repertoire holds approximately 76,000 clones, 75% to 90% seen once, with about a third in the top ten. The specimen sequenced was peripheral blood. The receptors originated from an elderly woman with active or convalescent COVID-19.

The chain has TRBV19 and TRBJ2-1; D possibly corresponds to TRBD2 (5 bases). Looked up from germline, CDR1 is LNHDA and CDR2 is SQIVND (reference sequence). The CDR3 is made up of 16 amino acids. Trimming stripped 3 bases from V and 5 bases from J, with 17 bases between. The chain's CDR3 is CASSIFGEWSHNEQFF. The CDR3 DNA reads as TGTGCCAGTAGTATCTTCGGGGAATGGTCCCACAATGAGCAGTTCTTC.

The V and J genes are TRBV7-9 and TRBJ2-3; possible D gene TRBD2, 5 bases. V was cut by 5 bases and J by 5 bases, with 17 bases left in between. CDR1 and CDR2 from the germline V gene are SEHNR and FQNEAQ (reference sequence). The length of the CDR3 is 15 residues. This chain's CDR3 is CASSPGIGLEDTQYF. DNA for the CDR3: TGTGCCAGCAGCCCCGGAATTGGACTCGAAGATACGCAGTATTTT.

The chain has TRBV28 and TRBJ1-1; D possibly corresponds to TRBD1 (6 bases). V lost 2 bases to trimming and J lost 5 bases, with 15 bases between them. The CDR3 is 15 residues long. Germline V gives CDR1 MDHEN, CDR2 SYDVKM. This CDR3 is CASSLPGGRGTEAFF. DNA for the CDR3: TGTGCCAGCAGTTTACCCGGGGGGAGGGGGACTGAAGCTTTCTTT.

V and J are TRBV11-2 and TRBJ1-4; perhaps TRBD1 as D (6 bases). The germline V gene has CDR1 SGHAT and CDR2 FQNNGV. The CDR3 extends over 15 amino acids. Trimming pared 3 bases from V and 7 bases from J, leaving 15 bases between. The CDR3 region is CASSFRDIGGEKLFF. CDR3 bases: TGTGCCAGCAGCTTCCGGGACATAGGTGGTGAAAAACTGTTTTTT.

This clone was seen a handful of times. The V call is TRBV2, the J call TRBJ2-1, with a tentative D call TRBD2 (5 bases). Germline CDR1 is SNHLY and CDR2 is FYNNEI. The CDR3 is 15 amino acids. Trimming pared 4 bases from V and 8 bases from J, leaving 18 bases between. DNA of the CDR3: TGTGCCAGCAGTGGAGAGGGTCACCCCAGGCATGAGCAGTTCTTC. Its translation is CASSGEGHPRHEQFF.

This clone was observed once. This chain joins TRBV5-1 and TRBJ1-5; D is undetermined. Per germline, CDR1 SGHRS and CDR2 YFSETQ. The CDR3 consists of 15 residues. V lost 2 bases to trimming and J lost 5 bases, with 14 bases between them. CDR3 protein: CASSLIPGEHQPQHF. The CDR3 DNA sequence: TGCGCCAGCAGCTTAATTCCAGGTGAGCATCAGCCCCAGCATTTT.

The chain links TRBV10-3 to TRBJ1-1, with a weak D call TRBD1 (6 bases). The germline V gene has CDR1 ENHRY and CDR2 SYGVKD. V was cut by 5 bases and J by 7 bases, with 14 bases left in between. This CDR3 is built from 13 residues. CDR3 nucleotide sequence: TGTGCCATCAGTCCAAACAGGGCCCATGAAGCTTTCTTT. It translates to CAISPNRAHEAFF.

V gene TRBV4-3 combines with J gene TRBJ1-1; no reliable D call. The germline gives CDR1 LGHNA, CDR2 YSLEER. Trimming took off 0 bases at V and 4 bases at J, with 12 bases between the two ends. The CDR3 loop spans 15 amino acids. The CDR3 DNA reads TGCGCCAGCAGCCAAGACCACCTCGGGTCCACTGAAGCTTTCTTT. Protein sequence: CASSQDHLGSTEAFF.

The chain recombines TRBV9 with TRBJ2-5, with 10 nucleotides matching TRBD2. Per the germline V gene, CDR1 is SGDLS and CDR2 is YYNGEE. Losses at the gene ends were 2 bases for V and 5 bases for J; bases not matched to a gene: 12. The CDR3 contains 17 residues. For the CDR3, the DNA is TGTGCCAGCAGCGTCTCTAGCGGGGGAGCGTCGGGCGAGACCCAGTACTTC. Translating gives CASSVSSGGASGETQYF.

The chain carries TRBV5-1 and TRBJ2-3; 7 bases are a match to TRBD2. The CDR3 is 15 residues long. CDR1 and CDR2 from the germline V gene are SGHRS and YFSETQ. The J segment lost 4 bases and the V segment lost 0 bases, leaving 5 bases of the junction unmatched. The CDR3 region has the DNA TGCGCCAGCAGCTTGGCCGGGACTATACCAGATACGCAGTATTTT. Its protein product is CASSLAGTIPDTQYF.

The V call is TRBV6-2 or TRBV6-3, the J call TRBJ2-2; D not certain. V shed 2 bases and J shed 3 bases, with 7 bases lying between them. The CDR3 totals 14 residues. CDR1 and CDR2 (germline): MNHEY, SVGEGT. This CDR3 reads CASSYPPYTGELFF. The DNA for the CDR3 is TGTGCCAGCAGTTACCCCCCGTACACCGGGGAGCTGTTTTTT.

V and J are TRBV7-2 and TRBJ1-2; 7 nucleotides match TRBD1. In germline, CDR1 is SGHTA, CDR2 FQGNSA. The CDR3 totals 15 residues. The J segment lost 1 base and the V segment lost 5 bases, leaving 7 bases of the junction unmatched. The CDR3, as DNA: TGTGCCAGCAGCCTCCGGGACAGACTTAACTATGGCTACACCTTC. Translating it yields CASSLRDRLNYGYTF.

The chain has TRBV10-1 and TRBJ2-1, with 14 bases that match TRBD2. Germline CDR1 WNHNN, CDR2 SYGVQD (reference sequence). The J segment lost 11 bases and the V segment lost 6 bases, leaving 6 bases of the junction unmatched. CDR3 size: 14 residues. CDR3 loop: CASSSGLAGAKQFF. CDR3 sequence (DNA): TGCGCCAGCAGCTCGGGACTAGCGGGGGCCAAGCAGTTCTTC.

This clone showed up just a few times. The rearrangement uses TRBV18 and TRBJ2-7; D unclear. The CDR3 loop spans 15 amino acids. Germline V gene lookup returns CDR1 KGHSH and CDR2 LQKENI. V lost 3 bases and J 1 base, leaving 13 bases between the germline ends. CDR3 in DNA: TGTGCCAGCTCACCCTGGGCCCTCCTATCCTACGAGCAGTACTTC. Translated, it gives CASSPWALLSYEQYF. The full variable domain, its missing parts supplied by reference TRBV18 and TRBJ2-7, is NAGVMQNPRHLVRRRGQEARLRCSPMKGHSHVYWYRQLPEEGLKFMVYLQKENIIDESGMPKERFSAEFPKEGPSILRIQQVVRGDSAAYFCASSPWALLSYEQYFGPGTRLTVT.

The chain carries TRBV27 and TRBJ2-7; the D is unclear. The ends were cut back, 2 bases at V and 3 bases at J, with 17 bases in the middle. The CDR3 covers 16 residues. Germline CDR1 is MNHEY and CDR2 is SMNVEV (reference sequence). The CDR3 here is CASSLPPQWQDYEQYF. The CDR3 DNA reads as TGTGCCAGCAGTTTACCCCCGCAGTGGCAGGACTACGAGCAGTACTTC.

CDR3 in amino acids: CASSFHMNTEAFF. For the CDR3, the DNA is TGTGCCAGCAGTTTCCACATGAACACTGAAGCTTTCTTT. J is TRBJ1-1 and V is TRBV6-6; no reliable D call. V was shortened by 4 bases and J by 0 bases, with 6 bases between the two germline ends. Germline V lookup: CDR1 MNHNY, CDR2 SVGAGI (reference sequence). The CDR3 extends over 13 amino acids.

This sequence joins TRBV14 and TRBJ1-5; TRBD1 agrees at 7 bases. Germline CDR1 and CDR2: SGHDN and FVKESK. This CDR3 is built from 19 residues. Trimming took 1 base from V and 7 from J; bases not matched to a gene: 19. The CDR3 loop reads CASSQAVREVLRGMQPQHF. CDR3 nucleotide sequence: TGTGCCAGCAGCCAAGCCGTCAGAGAGGTGCTCAGGGGGATGCAGCCCCAGCATTTT.

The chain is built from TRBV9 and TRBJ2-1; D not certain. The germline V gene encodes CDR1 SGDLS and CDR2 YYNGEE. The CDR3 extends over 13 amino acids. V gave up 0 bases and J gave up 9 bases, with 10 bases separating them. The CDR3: CASSVAQVGEQFF. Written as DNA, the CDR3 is TGTGCCAGCAGCGTAGCCCAGGTCGGTGAGCAGTTCTTC.

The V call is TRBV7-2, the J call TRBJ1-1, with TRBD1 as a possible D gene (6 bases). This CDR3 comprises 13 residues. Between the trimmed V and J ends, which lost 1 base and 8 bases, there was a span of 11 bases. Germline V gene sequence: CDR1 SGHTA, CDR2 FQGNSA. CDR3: CASSLEPGVEAFF. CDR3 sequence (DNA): TGTGCCAGCAGCTTAGAACCAGGGGTAGAAGCTTTCTTT. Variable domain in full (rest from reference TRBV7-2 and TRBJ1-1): GAGVSQSPSNKVTEKGKDVELRCDPISGHTALYWYRQSLGQGLEFLIYFQGNSAPDKSGLPSDRFSAERTGGSVSTLTIQRTQQEDSAVYLCASSLEPGVEAFFGQGTRLTVV.

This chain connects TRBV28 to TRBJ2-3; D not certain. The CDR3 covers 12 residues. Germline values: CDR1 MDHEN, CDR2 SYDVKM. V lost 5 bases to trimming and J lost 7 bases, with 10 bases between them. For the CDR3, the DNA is TGTGCCAGCAGTCCGAGGTTGAATACGCAGTATTTT. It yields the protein CASSPRLNTQYF. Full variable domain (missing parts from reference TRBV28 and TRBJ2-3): DVKVTQSSRYLVKRTGEKVFLECVQDMDHENMFWYRQDPGLGLRLIYFSYDVKMKEKGDIPEGYSVSREKKERFSLILESASTNQTSMYLCASSPRLNTQYFGPGTRLTVL.

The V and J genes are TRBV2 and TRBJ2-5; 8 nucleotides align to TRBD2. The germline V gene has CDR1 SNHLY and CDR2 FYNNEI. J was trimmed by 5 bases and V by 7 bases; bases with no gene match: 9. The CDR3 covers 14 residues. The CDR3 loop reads CASTRGGDLETQYF. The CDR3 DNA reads TGTGCCAGCACCCGGGGGGGCGATCTGGAGACCCAGTACTTC.

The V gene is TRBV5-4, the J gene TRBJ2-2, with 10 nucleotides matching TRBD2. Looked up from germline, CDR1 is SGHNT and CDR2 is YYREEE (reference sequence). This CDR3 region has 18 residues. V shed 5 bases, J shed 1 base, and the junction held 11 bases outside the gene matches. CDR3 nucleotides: TGTGCCAGCAGTCGGACAATAGCGGGGGGTCGGAACACCGGGGAGCTGTTTTTT. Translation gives CASSRTIAGGRNTGELFF.

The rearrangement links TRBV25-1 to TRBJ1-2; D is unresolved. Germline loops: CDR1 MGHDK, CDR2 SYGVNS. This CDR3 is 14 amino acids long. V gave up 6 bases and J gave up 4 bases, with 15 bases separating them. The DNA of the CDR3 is TGTGCCAGCAGGCCCCCGGGAGGTTCCTATGGCTACACCTTC. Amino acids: CASRPPGGSYGYTF.

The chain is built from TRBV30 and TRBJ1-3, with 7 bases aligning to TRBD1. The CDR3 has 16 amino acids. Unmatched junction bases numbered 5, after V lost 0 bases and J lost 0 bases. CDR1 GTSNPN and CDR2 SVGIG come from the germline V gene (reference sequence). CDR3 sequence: CAWSVRGQNSGNTIYF. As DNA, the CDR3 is TGTGCCTGGAGTGTACGGGGACAGAACTCTGGAAACACCATATATTTT.

The CDR3 DNA follows: TGTGCCAGCAGTTACTCAACAGGGTTCTTGGGCTACACCTTC. Translating gives CASSYSTGFLGYTF. The chain has TRBV6-5 and TRBJ1-2, with D possibly matching TRBD1 (6 bases). The CDR3 length is 14 residues. The V gene lost 0 bases and the J gene lost 8 bases, with 13 bases spanning the gap. Looked up from germline, CDR1 is MNHEY and CDR2 is SVGAGI.

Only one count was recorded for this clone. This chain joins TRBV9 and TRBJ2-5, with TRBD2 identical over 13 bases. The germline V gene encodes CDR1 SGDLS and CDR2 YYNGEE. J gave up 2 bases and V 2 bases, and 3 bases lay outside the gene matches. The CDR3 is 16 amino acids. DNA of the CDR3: TGTGCCAGCAGCGTCAGGACTAGCGGGGGACAAGAGACCCAGTACTTC. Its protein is CASSVRTSGGQETQYF.

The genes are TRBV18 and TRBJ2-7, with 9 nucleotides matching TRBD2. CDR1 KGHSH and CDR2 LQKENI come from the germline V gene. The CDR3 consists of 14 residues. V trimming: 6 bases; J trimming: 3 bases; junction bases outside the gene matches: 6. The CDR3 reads CASSQGLANYEQYF. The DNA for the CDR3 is TGTGCCAGCTCGCAGGGACTAGCTAACTACGAGCAGTACTTC.